This T cell receptor beta chain was documented in a study of shared clonotypes between healthy human individuals (dated by TCRdb to 2020 to 2022). Background for the entire study: The cohort comprised a couple of women and a few men aged 18 to 49 years. For each donor, CD4 naive and CD4 memory were each run on three plates, CD8 naive on two plates, and CD8 memory on one plate. Per donor, leukapheresis produced somewhere between about 0.94 and 9.5 billion PBMCs. Blood TCR repertoires of four to six healthy adults were deeply sequenced to estimate repertoire size and the extent of clonotype sharing between individuals. To increase sequencing depth and limit assay-specific biases, different laboratories used diverse techniques to prepare libraries and sequence TCR repertoires. What the work shows at the level of the full study, not this receptor alone: Higher generation probabilities were observed for clonotypes shared by all four sorted-subset donors than for non-shared clonotypes. Around 5% of naive CD4, 3.5% of naive CD8, about 2.5% of memory CD4, and 0.4% of memory CD8 clonotypes were shared across several donors. Estimated clonotype richness was generally larger for naive than for memory subsets. Only blood was sampled, and tissue TCR repertoires likely differ from those in blood. Based on pairwise subsampling, the degree of clonotype sharing among donors was expected to be affected by sequencing depth. The small number of donors limited the genetic and exposure-history diversity represented. Incomplete sequencing was indicated by rarefaction of sorted-subset datasets, despite the large sequencing depth.

Its CDR3 holds 17 amino acids, cysteine through phenylalanine. Left in the record is the CDR3 DNA by itself, 51 bases read in frame from the first base. V is trimmed back by 2 bases and J by 0 bases, and the junction contains 8 bases that no gene match accounts for. The donors were healthy, HIV-negative adults who had no recently reported acute infections or vaccinations. All donors were Caucasian adults living in Nashville, Tennessee, USA. CD4+ T cells were enriched through magnetic negative selection, after which naive cells were positively selected on CD45RA and the remaining negative fraction served as the memory subset. Blood was obtained by leukapheresis, after which PBMCs were separated by Ficoll-Histopaque density gradient centrifugation and cryopreserved in liquid nitrogen vapor phase. Purity and quantity of every magnetically sorted T cell population were checked by analytical flow cytometry. Genomic DNA was isolated from each sorted fraction and quantified by UV absorbance on a Nanodrop 2000c.

Using the deep immunoSEQ assay, TCR CDR3 regions were amplified from genomic DNA by multiplex PCR. Extracted genomic DNA from each cell subset was spread evenly across all wells of several immunoSEQ 96-well plates, with each plate serving as a replicate. For sorted subsets, each replicate PCR was loaded with roughly 0.2 ug genomic DNA, equivalent to 25,000 to 35,000 T cell genomes. The purified libraries were quantified using a Qubit 3.0 fluorometer, sized with a Bioanalyzer 2100, and then quantified again using the KAPA Library Quantification kit. Every immunoSEQ 96-well plate was sequenced on a dedicated single-read 150-cycle Illumina NextSeq 550 flow cell. Turning to the authors' computational methods: Because the immunoSEQ output included only junctional sequences and no quality scores, the filtering could not be the same as the filtering used for full-length reads. To assign V/J genes and CDR3, sequences were annotated against IMGT germline references using PyIR, a Python wrapper for IgBLAST v1.9. Reads were filtered out if the reads had weak V/J assignments (E-value above 1e-6), no CDR3, stop codons, out-of-frame junctions, or ambiguous translated residues. V3J clonotypes were defined as sequences sharing an identical inferred V gene, J gene, and CDR3 amino acid sequence. Percentage overlap between repertoires was calculated by dividing the number of shared unique clonotypes by the size of the smaller repertoire. RTK rarefaction, the Chao1 estimator, and Recon v2.1 estimates of unobserved clonotypes were used to assess repertoire richness. OLGA was used to compute generation probabilities for all TCRbeta clonotypes that the gDNA method yielded from several donors. In TCRdb, the immuneACCESS table is reduced to in-frame sequences with V and J assigned. These tables do not hold every clone; where another copy was compared, an unresolved V gene accounts for under half, and the others remain unexplained. The DNA gave D and trimming, while V, J and clone size come from that table. For this sample the table gives about 1.1 million clones, of which about 80% were detected only once. Of the sample, 0.6% to 0.75% falls within the top ten clones.

Comment on this clone: Its antigen is not yet known. No base quality information exists; no much larger clone differs at one position.

Material: memory CD4+ T cells from PBMCs. The cell subset or site label on this specimen signifies: CD45RA-negative fraction. Rearrangement joined TRBV23-1 to TRBJ2-7; TRBD2 matches 9 bases in the middle. TRBV23-1 is flagged as an ORF with uncertain function. This sequence originates from a man aged 18 to 30 in good health. Some clones in this sample may be carry-over from other donors' samples. The bases are TGCGCCAGCAGTCAAGGGCTAGCGGGACGTCCCTCCTACGAGCAGTACTTC. Protein translation: CASSQGLAGRPSYEQYF.